One TCR beta chain is described in this entry. The data stem from a study of T cell responses to AZD1222 COVID-19 vaccine. Study-level information: The study pooled second doses at about 4 or about 12 weeks.

Profiling relied on immunoSEQ multiplex PCR, and the TCRdb table lists in-frame clones only, not all of them. There are roughly 120,000 clones in the sample; nearly 90% occur only once, and over 15% lies in the top ten. The CDR3 is made up of 12 amino acids. Trimming took off 1 base at V and 14 bases at J, with 12 bases between the two ends. Material: peripheral blood, obtained on day 0 of AZD1222 vaccination. This chain joins TRBV12-3 or TRBV12-4 and TRBJ2-1; D ambiguous. The sequence was collected from an adult in good health. CDR3 DNA: TGTGCCAGCAGTTTAGTTGGGCTAAACGAGTTCTTC. Residues: CASSLVGLNEFF.